The clone carrying this T cell receptor beta chain was detected many times. The sample comes from a study of early T cells in non-severe SARS-CoV-2 infection. TCRdb reprocessed the 5' RACE reads via MiXCR and lists one record per CDR3 protein. The repertoire consists of tens of thousands of distinct CDR3 sequences, with about 15% occurring once and the leading ten covering 3.9%. This CDR3 has 15 residues. V lost 4 bases to trimming and J lost 2 bases; unmatched junction nucleotides: 7. Germline CDR1 reads LGHDT; CDR2 reads YNNKEL (reference sequence). The source was whole blood, collected at baseline. The V gene is TRBV3-1, the J gene TRBJ1-1, with 7 bases matching TRBD1. This receptor was identified in an adult who was a healthcare worker with PCR-confirmed SARS-CoV-2 infection or an uninfected control (not recorded which). CDR3 in amino acids: CASSPSRQGNTEAFF. CDR3 DNA sequence: TGTGCCAGCAGCCCCTCGAGACAGGGAAACACTGAAGCTTTCTTT. The entire variable domain, with the rest obtained from reference TRBV3-1 and TRBJ1-1, is as follows: DTAVSQTPKYLVTQMGNDKSIKCEQNLGHDTMYWYKQDSKKFLKIMFSYNNKELIINETVPNRFSPKSPDKAHLNLHINSLELGDSAVYFCASSPSRQGNTEAFFGQGTRLTVV.